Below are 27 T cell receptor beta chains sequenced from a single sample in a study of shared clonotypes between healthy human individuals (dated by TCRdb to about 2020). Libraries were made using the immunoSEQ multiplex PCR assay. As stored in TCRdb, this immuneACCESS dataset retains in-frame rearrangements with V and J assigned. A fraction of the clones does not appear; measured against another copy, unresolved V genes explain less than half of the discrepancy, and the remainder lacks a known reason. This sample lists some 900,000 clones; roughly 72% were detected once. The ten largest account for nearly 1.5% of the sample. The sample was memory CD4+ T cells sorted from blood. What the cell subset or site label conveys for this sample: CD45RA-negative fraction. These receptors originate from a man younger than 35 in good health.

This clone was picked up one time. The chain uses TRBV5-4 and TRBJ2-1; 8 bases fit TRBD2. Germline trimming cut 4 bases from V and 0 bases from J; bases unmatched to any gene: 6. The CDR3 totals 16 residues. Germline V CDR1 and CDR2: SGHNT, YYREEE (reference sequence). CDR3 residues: CASSALAGTSYNEQFF. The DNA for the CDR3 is TGTGCCAGCAGCGCCTTAGCGGGGACCTCCTACAATGAGCAGTTCTTC.

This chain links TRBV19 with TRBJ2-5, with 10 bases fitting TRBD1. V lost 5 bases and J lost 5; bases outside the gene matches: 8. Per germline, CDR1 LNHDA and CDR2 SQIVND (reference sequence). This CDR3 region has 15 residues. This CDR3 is CASSPGTGDGETQYF. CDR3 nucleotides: TGTGCCAGTAGTCCCGGGACAGGGGATGGGGAGACCCAGTACTTC.

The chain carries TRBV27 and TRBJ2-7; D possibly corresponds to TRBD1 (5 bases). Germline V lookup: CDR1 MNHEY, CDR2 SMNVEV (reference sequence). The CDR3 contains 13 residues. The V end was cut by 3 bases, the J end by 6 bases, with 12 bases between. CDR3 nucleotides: TGTGCCAGCAGTTTCCGTTCAGGGCCCGAGCAGTACTTC. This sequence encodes CASSFRSGPEQYF.

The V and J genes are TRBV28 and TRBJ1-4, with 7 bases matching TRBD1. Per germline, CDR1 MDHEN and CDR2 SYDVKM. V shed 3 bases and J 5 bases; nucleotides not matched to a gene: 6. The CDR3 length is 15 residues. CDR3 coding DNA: TGTGCCAGCAGTTTGCCAGGGGGATTGAATGAAAAACTGTTTTTT. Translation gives CASSLPGGLNEKLFF.

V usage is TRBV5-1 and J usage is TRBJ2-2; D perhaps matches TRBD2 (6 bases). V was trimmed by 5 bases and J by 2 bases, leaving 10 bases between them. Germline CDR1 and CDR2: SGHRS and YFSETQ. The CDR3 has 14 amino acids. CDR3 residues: CASSGTVNTGELFF. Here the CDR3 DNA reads TGCGCCAGCAGTGGGACTGTTAACACCGGGGAGCTGTTTTTT.

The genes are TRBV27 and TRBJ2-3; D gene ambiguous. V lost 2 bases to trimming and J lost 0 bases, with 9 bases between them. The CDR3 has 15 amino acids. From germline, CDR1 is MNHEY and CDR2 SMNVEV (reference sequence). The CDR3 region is CASSLSTLSTDTQYF. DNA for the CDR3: TGTGCCAGCAGTTTAAGTACATTAAGCACAGATACGCAGTATTTT.

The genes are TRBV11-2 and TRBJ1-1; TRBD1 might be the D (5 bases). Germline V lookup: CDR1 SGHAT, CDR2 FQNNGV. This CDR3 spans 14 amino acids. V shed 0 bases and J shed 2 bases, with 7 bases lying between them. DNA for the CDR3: TGTGCCAGCAGCTTAGAAGGGGCCAACACTGAAGCTTTCTTT. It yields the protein CASSLEGANTEAFF.

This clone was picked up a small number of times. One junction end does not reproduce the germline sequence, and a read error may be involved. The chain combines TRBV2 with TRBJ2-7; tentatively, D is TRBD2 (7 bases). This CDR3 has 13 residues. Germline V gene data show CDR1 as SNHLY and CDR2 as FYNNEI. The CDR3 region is CASSEGRGVDSCF. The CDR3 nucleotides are TGTGCCAGCAGTGAGGGGAGGGGCGTGGACAGCTGCTTC.

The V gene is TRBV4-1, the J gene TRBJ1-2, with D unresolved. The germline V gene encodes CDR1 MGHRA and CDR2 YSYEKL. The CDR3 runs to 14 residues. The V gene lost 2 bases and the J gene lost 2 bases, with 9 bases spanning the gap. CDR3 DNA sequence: TGCGCCAGCAGCCAATTAACAGTGAACTATGGCTACACCTTC. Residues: CASSQLTVNYGYTF.

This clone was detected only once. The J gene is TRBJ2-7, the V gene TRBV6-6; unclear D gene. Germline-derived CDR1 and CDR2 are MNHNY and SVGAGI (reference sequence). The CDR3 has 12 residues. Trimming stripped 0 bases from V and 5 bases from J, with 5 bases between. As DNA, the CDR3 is TGTGCCAGCAGTTACTCGAGCGACGAGCAGTACTTC. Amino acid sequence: CASSYSSDEQYF.

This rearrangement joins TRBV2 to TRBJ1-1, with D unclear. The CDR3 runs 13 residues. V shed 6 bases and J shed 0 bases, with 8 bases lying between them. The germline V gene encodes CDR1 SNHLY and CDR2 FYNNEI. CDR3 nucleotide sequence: TGTGCCAGCAGCTGGGGATTGAACACTGAAGCTTTCTTT. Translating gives CASSWGLNTEAFF.

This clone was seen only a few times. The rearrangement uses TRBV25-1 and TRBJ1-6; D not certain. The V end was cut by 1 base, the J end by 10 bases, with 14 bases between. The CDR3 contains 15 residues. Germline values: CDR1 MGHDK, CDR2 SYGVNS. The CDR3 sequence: CASSEFGGGNSPLHF. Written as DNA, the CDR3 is TGTGCCAGCAGTGAATTTGGTGGAGGAAACTCACCCCTCCACTTT.

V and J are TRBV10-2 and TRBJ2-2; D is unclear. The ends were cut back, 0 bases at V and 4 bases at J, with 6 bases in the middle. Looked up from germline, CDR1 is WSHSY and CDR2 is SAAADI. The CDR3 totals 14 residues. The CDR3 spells CASSESITTGELFF. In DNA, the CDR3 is TGCGCCAGCAGTGAGTCGATAACCACCGGGGAGCTGTTTTTT.

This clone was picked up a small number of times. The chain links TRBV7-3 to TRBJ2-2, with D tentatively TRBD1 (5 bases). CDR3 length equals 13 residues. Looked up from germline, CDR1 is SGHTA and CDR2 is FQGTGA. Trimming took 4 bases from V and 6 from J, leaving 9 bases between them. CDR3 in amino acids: CASSSQGPGELFF. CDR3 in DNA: TGTGCCAGCAGCTCTCAGGGTCCCGGGGAGCTGTTTTTT.

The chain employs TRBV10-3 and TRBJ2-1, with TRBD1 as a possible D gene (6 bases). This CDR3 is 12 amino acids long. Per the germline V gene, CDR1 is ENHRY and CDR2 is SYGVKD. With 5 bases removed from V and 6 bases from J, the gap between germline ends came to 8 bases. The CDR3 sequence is CAISPGANEQFF. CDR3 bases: TGTGCCATCAGTCCAGGGGCCAATGAGCAGTTCTTC.

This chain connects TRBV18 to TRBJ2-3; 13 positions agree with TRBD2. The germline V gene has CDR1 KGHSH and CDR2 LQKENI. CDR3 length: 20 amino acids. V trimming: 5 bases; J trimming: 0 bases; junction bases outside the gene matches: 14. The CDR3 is CASSGLGLAGFSTSTDTQYF. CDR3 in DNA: TGTGCCAGCTCAGGATTGGGACTAGCGGGATTCAGTACAAGCACAGATACGCAGTATTTT.

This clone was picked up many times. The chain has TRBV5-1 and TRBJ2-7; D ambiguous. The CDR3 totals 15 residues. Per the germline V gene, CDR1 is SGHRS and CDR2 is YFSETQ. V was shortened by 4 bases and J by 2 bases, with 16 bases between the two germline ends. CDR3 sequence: CASSTGPPPTYEQYF. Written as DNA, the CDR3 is TGCGCCAGCAGCACCGGGCCTCCGCCTACCTACGAGCAGTACTTC.

The CDR3 region is CASSPVGQGKDTQYF. The CDR3 nucleotides read TGCGCCAGCAGCCCCGTCGGACAGGGGAAAGATACGCAGTATTTT. The rearrangement uses TRBV5-1 and TRBJ2-3, with 9 bases identical to TRBD1. Germline CDR1 is SGHRS and CDR2 is YFSETQ. The ends lost 4 bases at V and 5 bases at J; junction bases unmatched: 8. The CDR3 is made up of 15 amino acids.

CDR3 loop: CASSKGGGKNIQYF. CDR3 in DNA: TGTGCCAGCAGCAAAGGAGGGGGCAAAAACATTCAGTACTTC. The chain carries TRBV21-1 and TRBJ2-4; TRBD1, the D gene given by the table, was not confirmed from the DNA. TRBV21-1 is labeled a pseudogene. CDR3 length: 14 residues.

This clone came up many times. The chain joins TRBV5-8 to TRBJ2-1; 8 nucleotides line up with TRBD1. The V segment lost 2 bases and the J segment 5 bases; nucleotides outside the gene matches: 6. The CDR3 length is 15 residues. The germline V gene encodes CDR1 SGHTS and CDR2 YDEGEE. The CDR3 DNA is TGTGCCAGCAGCTTTCCGGGACAGGCACACAATGAGCAGTTCTTC. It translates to CASSFPGQAHNEQFF.

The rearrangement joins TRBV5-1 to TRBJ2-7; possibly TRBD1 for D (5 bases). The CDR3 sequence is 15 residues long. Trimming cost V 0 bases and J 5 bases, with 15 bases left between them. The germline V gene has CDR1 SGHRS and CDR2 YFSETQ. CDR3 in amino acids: CASSLALGRGDEQYF. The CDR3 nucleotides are TGCGCCAGCAGCTTGGCCTTAGGTAGGGGTGACGAGCAGTACTTC.

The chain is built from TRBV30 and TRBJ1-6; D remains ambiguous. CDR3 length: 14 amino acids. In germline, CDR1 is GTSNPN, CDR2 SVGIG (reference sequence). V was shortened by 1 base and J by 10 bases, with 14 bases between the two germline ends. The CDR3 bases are TGTGCCTGGAGTGACGGAAAGGCGGGGTCACCCCTCCACTTT. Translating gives CAWSDGKAGSPLHF.

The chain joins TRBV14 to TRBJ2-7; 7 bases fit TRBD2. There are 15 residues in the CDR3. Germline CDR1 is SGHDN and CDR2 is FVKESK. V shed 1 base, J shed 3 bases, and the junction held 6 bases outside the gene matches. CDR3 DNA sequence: TGTGCCAGCAGCCAAGTTGGCCTAGCGGACTACGAGCAGTACTTC. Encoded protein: CASSQVGLADYEQYF.

CDR3 bases: TGTGCCTGGAAACGGGACACTTACTCTGGAAACACCATATATTTT. It codes for CAWKRDTYSGNTIYF. J is TRBJ1-3 and V is TRBV30; D is perhaps TRBD1 (6 bases). This CDR3 is 15 amino acids long. From germline, CDR1 is GTSNPN and CDR2 SVGIG (reference sequence). Trimming took 4 bases from V and 0 from J, leaving 13 bases between them.

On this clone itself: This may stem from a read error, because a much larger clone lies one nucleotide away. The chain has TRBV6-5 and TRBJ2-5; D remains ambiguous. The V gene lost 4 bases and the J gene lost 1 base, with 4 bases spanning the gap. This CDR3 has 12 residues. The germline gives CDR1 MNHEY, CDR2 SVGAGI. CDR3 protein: CASSCFQETQYF. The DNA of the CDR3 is TGTGCCAGCAGTTGCTTCCAAGAGACCCAGTACTTC.

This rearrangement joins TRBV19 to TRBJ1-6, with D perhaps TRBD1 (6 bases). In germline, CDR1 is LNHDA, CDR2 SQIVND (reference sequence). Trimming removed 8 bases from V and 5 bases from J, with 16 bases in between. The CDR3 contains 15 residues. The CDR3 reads CASAHRTVNNSPLHF. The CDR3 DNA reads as TGTGCCAGTGCCCACCGGACAGTCAATAATTCACCCCTCCACTTT.

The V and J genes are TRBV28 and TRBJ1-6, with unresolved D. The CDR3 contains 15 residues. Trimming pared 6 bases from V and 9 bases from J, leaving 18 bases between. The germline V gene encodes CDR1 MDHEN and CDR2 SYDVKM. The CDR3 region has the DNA TGTGCCAGCAGAGCCTCGGGTCTCAGTCTTTCACCCCTCCACTTT. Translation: CASRASGLSLSPLHF.